One and the same sample provided the 21 T cell receptor beta chains below, sequenced in a study of T-cell reconstitution after alpha-beta-depleted transplantation in children. TCRbeta library construction was performed incorporating unique molecular identifiers. One entry per CDR3 protein, called by TCRdb with MiXCR from the PCR reads. This sample has about 870,000 distinct CDR3 sequences; around 17% occur once, and the top ten carry approximately 5%. Material: PBMCs, mostly from graft donor cells, obtained 360 days after TCRalphabeta/CD19-depleted stem cell transplant. The receptors were sampled from a male patient between 5 and 17 years old who had a stem cell transplant for acute lymphoblastic leukemia, so the T cells may come from the graft donor.

This clonotype occurred a few times. The chain uses TRBV7-3 and TRBJ2-3; D is tentatively TRBD1 or TRBD2 (6 bases each). The CDR3 is made up of 16 amino acids. V was clipped by 3 bases and J by 4 bases, with 17 bases between them. CDR1 and CDR2 (germline): SGHTA, FQGTGA. The chain's CDR3 is CASSLNRGRGPDTQYF. CDR3 nucleotides: TGTGCCAGCAGCTTGAACCGGGGCCGGGGGCCAGATACGCAGTATTTT.

In this sample, this clonotype turned up a few times. In nucleotides, the CDR3 is TGTGCCAGCAGCTTAGGCCGGCGGGCCCGAACGTATGAGCAGTTCTTC. Its translation: CASSLGRRARTYEQFF. This rearrangement joins TRBV11-2 to TRBJ2-1; a possible D gene is TRBD2 (5 bases). This CDR3 contains 16 residues. Germline loops: CDR1 SGHAT, CDR2 FQNNGV. The germline V and J ends were trimmed by 1 base and 8 bases, with 18 bases remaining between them.

This clonotype was detected a few times. The rearrangement links TRBV20-1 to TRBJ2-1, with TRBD2 identical over 8 bases. This CDR3 is built from 17 residues. Germline CDR1 is DFQATT and CDR2 is SNEGSKA (reference sequence). V lost 1 base and J lost 7; bases outside the gene matches: 15. CDR3 amino acids: CSARAANLLAAGNEQFF. Written as DNA, the CDR3 is TGCAGTGCTAGAGCCGCCAATCTACTAGCGGCAGGGAATGAGCAGTTCTTC.

The CDR3 spells CASSQSRATEAFF. DNA of the CDR3: TGTGCCAGCAGCCAGTCGAGGGCTACTGAAGCTTTCTTT. The V call is TRBV3-1, the J call TRBJ1-1; D is ambiguous. CDR1 and CDR2 (germline): LGHDT, YNNKEL (reference sequence). The CDR3 sequence is 13 residues long. V shed 3 bases and J shed 5 bases, with 10 bases lying between them.

In its sample, this clonotype was seen a few times. The V and J genes are TRBV5-1 and TRBJ2-1; tentative D call: TRBD2 (6 bases). CDR1 SGHRS and CDR2 YFSETQ come from the germline V gene. The CDR3 spans 11 residues. V gave up 5 bases and J gave up 14 bases, with 14 bases separating them. CDR3 amino acids: CASRGWGEEFF. The CDR3 DNA sequence: TGCGCCAGCAGAGGTTGGGGGGAGGAGTTCTTC.

Only a few counts were recorded for this clonotype. This chain connects TRBV20-1 to TRBJ2-1; 10 bases map to TRBD2. Germline V gives CDR1 DFQATT, CDR2 SNEGSKA (reference sequence). The V segment lost 5 bases and the J segment 3 bases; nucleotides outside the gene matches: 13. CDR3 length: 17 amino acids. As DNA, the CDR3 is TGCAGTGCTTGGACTAGCGGCTTTCCAGCGGTCTACAATGAGCAGTTCTTC. This gives the protein CSAWTSGFPAVYNEQFF.

At least ten counts were recorded for this clonotype. The rearrangement joins TRBV6-6 to TRBJ2-1, with D unresolved. This CDR3 comprises 16 residues. CDR1 is MNHNY, CDR2 SVGAGI, per germline (reference sequence). Trimming removed 5 bases from V and 6 bases from J, with 20 bases in between. Written as DNA, the CDR3 is TGTGCCAGCAGTGTGGGCCCCTTTCGGGCATCCAATGAGCAGTTCTTC. This gives the protein CASSVGPFRASNEQFF.

The table lists this clonotype with many counts. CDR3 protein: CASSLALRGSYNEQFF. CDR3 DNA: TGCGCCAGCAGCTTGGCCTTACGGGGGTCCTACAATGAGCAGTTCTTC. V usage is TRBV5-1 and J usage is TRBJ2-1, with D perhaps matching TRBD2 (6 bases). Germline V gene data show CDR1 as SGHRS and CDR2 as YFSETQ. This CDR3 contains 16 residues. The V gene lost 0 bases and the J gene lost 1 base, with 11 bases spanning the gap.

This clonotype was detected a few times. The chain combines TRBV21-1 with TRBJ2-6; TRBD2 was called by the table and not checked on the DNA. TRBV21-1 is recorded as a pseudogene. The CDR3 sequence is 17 residues long. DNA of the CDR3: TGTGCCAGCGGAGTTTGGAGGGACAGCTCTGGGGCCAACGTCCTGACTTTC. This sequence encodes CASGVWRDSSGANVLTF.

The CDR3 region has the DNA TGTGCCAGCAGTAAAGACGCCCCCTCCTACGAGCAGTACTTC. Residues: CASSKDAPSYEQYF. The chain links TRBV12-3 or TRBV12-4 to TRBJ2-7; D ambiguous. The CDR3 extends over 14 amino acids. Between the trimmed V and J ends, which lost 5 bases and 0 bases, there was a span of 11 bases.

This clonotype has just a few counts. V gene TRBV5-1 combines with J gene TRBJ2-2; the D gene is possibly TRBD2 (5 bases). V was pared by 2 bases and J by 2 bases, with 13 bases between. CDR3 length: 16 residues. The germline V gene encodes CDR1 SGHRS and CDR2 YFSETQ. CDR3 sequence: CASSFLGAANTGELFF. The CDR3 DNA follows: TGCGCCAGCAGCTTTTTGGGAGCGGCTAACACCGGGGAGCTGTTTTTT.

In this sample, this clonotype turned up a few times. This sequence joins TRBV7-6 and TRBJ2-1, with TRBD2 as a possible D gene (6 bases). Germline V gene sequence: CDR1 SGHVS, CDR2 FNYEAQ. The germline V and J ends were trimmed by 5 bases and 5 bases, with 13 bases remaining between them. The CDR3 has 14 residues. For the CDR3, the DNA is TGTGCCAGCAGCATGGGAGGACCGCACAATGAGCAGTTCTTC. Its translation: CASSMGGPHNEQFF.

The rearrangement uses TRBV15 and TRBJ2-7, with D perhaps being TRBD1 or TRBD2 (5 bases each). CDR3 length: 13 amino acids. Germline V lookup: CDR1 LNHNV, CDR2 YYDKDF (reference sequence). Trimming cost V 9 bases and J 0 bases, with 12 bases left between them. The CDR3 is CATGGDLSYEQYF. The CDR3 DNA follows: TGTGCCACTGGGGGTGACCTCTCCTACGAGCAGTACTTC.

This clonotype was seen a few times. This chain links TRBV7-9 with TRBJ2-1; TRBD2 matches at 13 bases. CDR1 is SEHNR and CDR2 is FQNEAQ in the germline V gene (reference sequence). The V segment lost 3 bases and the J segment 2 bases; nucleotides outside the gene matches: 4. The CDR3 sequence is 17 residues long. The CDR3 protein is CASSLEGLAGPYNEQFF. The CDR3 DNA sequence: TGTGCCAGCAGCTTGGAGGGACTAGCGGGACCCTACAATGAGCAGTTCTTC.

The chain joins TRBV29-1 to TRBJ2-1; TRBD2 is a possible D gene (5 bases). This CDR3 region has 13 residues. The germline V gene encodes CDR1 SQVTM and CDR2 ANQGSEA. Trimming removed 7 bases at V and 5 bases at J, with 15 bases between. The CDR3 spells CSGSARAHNEQFF. CDR3 nucleotides: TGCAGCGGAAGCGCGCGGGCTCACAATGAGCAGTTCTTC.

This clonotype has at least ten counts. The chain employs TRBV12-3 or TRBV12-4 and TRBJ2-1; the D is unclear. The CDR3 runs 11 residues. V gave up 7 bases and J gave up 9 bases, with 10 bases separating them. The CDR3 nucleotides read TGTGCCAGCACCTGGGCCATTGAGCAGTTCTTC. Translated: CASTWAIEQFF.

Here the CDR3 reads CASSWTSGTTGELFF. In DNA form, the CDR3 reads TGCGCCAGCAGCTGGACTAGCGGAACCACCGGGGAGCTGTTTTTT. V and J are TRBV5-1 and TRBJ2-2; 10 bases agree with TRBD2. Looked up from germline, CDR1 is SGHRS and CDR2 is YFSETQ. Losses at the gene ends were 3 bases for V and 4 bases for J; bases not matched to a gene: 3. The CDR3 sequence is 15 residues long.

Many counts were recorded for this clonotype. The chain combines TRBV12-3 or TRBV12-4 with TRBJ2-1; D remains ambiguous. Trimming shortened V by 7 bases and J by 12 bases, and 16 bases separated the two germline ends. The CDR3 is 12 amino acids. This CDR3 reads CASTTGIGRQFF. CDR3 DNA sequence: TGTGCCAGCACTACCGGAATTGGTAGGCAGTTCTTC.

This chain uses TRBV2 with TRBJ2-1; D is unresolved. The germline V gene has CDR1 SNHLY and CDR2 FYNNEI. The CDR3 has 15 residues. With 2 bases removed from V and 3 bases from J, the gap between germline ends came to 11 bases. CDR3 sequence reads: CASSETGPIYNEQFF. The CDR3 DNA is TGTGCCAGCAGTGAAACCGGGCCGATCTACAATGAGCAGTTCTTC.

This clonotype appeared a few times. This chain links TRBV27 with TRBJ2-5, with 11 bases aligning to TRBD1. The V gene's germline CDR1 is MNHEY and CDR2 SMNVEV (reference sequence). This CDR3 spans 16 amino acids. The V and J ends lost 4 bases and 4 bases, in that order; junction bases with no gene match: 8. The CDR3 here is CASSWTGGLAGETQYF. The CDR3, as DNA: TGTGCCAGCAGTTGGACAGGGGGCTTGGCGGGAGAGACCCAGTACTTC.

This clonotype has a handful of counts. The V and J genes are TRBV19 and TRBJ1-3; tentative D call: TRBD1 (5 bases). V was cut by 6 bases and J by 2 bases, with 14 bases left in between. CDR1 and CDR2 (germline): LNHDA, SQIVND (reference sequence). This CDR3 is built from 15 residues. As DNA, the CDR3 is TGTGCCAGTAGCCGCGGGGGATCCCCTGGAAACACCATATATTTT. It specifies CASSRGGSPGNTIYF.